Here is one TCR beta chain with its context. Profiled with immunoSEQ multiplex PCR; TCRdb holds only in-frame clones, not every one. This table has about 1.1 million clones, 60% to 80% appearing once. Recent acute infections and vaccinations were absent in the healthy HIV-negative adult donors. Each sample came from a Caucasian adult donor living in Nashville, Tennessee. In the CD4+ fraction, cells were divided into CD45RA+ naive and CD45RA-negative memory subsets. The germline CDR1 and CDR2 sequences are WNHNN and SYGVQD (reference sequence). With 4 bases clipped from V and 6 bases from J, the junction kept 12 bases outside the gene matches. This CDR3 is 16 amino acids long. The data belong to a study of shared clonotypes between healthy human individuals.

The clonotype comes from a man between 18 and 29 years old in good health. Some clones in this sample may be carry-over from other donors' samples. This sequence joins TRBV10-1 and TRBJ2-3; 8 bases are shared with TRBD2. Sequenced: memory CD4+ T cells from PBMCs. As for subset: CD45RA-negative fraction. The CDR3: CASSGTSQVEGDTQYF. Written as DNA, the CDR3 is TGCGCCAGCAGTGGGACTAGCCAGGTTGAGGGGGATACGCAGTATTTT.